A single sample is the source of the 25 T cell receptor beta chains below, sequenced in a study of T cell repertoires in cytomegalovirus infection (dated by TCRdb to between 2018 and 2021). Sequencer: Illumina HiSeq 1500. The public reads were reanalyzed by TCRdb: fastp trimming at Q25, MiXCR alignment, in-frame beta chains only. Entries are consolidated by CDR3 protein sequence, retaining the most common genes and DNA. Counted in this sample were 200,000 to 300,000 distinct CDR3 sequences; 9.1% of them appeared once. Over 12% of the sample is held by the ten biggest clonotypes. What was sequenced was PBMCs. Every receptor here comes from a human donor in good health (CMV status not recorded). Some clones in this sample may be carry-over from other donors' samples.

There are a few counts of this clonotype. The chain recombines TRBV7-2 with TRBJ1-6, with D possibly being TRBD1 (5 bases). In germline, CDR1 is SGHTA, CDR2 FQGNSA. The CDR3 runs 16 residues. Trimming took 1 base from V and 7 from J, leaving 14 bases between them. The chain's CDR3 is CASSLGGVRVNSPLHF. The DNA of the CDR3 is TGTGCCAGCAGCTTAGGGGGGGTCAGGGTGAATTCACCCCTCCACTTT.

This chain's CDR3 is CASSPGQGVGDQPQHF. The CDR3 coding sequence is TGCGCCAGCAGCCCGGGACAGGGGGTAGGAGATCAGCCCCAGCATTTT. The chain joins TRBV5-1 to TRBJ1-5, with 11 positions matching TRBD1. The CDR3 extends over 16 amino acids. Germline lookup yields CDR1 SGHRS and CDR2 YFSETQ. V was clipped by 4 bases and J by 5 bases; unmatched bases: 8.

This clonotype was recorded many times. The chain carries TRBV20-1 and TRBJ2-5, with TRBD2 matching over 13 bases. Per germline, CDR1 DFQATT and CDR2 SNEGSKA (reference sequence). The CDR3 loop spans 15 amino acids. J was trimmed by 3 bases and V by 3 bases; bases with no gene match: 4. CDR3 residues: CSASGGTSGKETQYF. The CDR3 bases are TGCAGTGCTAGTGGTGGGACTAGCGGGAAAGAGACCCAGTACTTC.

The V call is TRBV20-1, the J call TRBJ2-1, with 11 nucleotides matching TRBD2. V trimming: 0 bases; J trimming: 4 bases; junction bases outside the gene matches: 5. Germline values: CDR1 DFQATT, CDR2 SNEGSKA (reference sequence). This CDR3 spans 16 amino acids. In DNA form, the CDR3 reads TGCAGTGCTAGAGAGGCGGTAGCGGGAGGGTACAATGAGCAGTTCTTC. Amino acids: CSAREAVAGGYNEQFF.

This clonotype was counted only a few times. The chain has TRBV4-3 and TRBJ2-7; D gene ambiguous. Trimming stripped 8 bases from V and 3 bases from J, with 23 bases between. The CDR3 runs to 16 residues. Germline V gives CDR1 LGHNA, CDR2 YSLEER. CDR3 coding DNA: TGCGCCAGCTCCCCCGCATCAGGAACCCTCATCTACGAGCAGTACTTC. Translation gives CASSPASGTLIYEQYF.

This rearrangement joins TRBV7-2 to TRBJ1-1, with 9 bases matching TRBD1. Germline CDR1 and CDR2: SGHTA and FQGNSA. The CDR3 spans 15 residues. V trimming: 3 bases; J trimming: 4 bases; junction bases outside the gene matches: 6. The DNA for the CDR3 is TGTGCCAGCAGCTTTTCGAGGACAGGGGCCACTGAAGCTTTCTTT. This codes for CASSFSRTGATEAFF. Full variable domain (outside the CDR3, taken from reference TRBV7-2 and TRBJ1-1): GAGVSQSPSNKVTEKGKDVELRCDPISGHTALYWYRQSLGQGLEFLIYFQGNSAPDKSGLPSDRFSAERTGGSVSTLTIQRTQQEDSAVYLCASSFSRTGATEAFFGQGTRLTVV.

There are many counts of this clonotype. The chain combines TRBV5-1 with TRBJ2-7; a possible D gene is TRBD1 (6 bases). V was clipped by 5 bases and J by 2 bases, with 17 bases between them. CDR1 and CDR2 from the germline V gene are SGHRS and YFSETQ. This CDR3 spans 15 amino acids. CDR3 DNA: TGCGCCAGCAGATTACTGGGACAAGGAGCCTACGAGCAGTACTTC. This sequence encodes CASRLLGQGAYEQYF.

Ten or more counts support this clonotype. The chain combines TRBV7-2 with TRBJ2-1, with D maybe TRBD1 (5 bases). CDR3 length: 14 amino acids. Germline V gene lookup returns CDR1 SGHTA and CDR2 FQGNSA. The V end was cut by 6 bases, the J end by 5 bases, with 14 bases between. CDR3 DNA: TGTGCCAGCAGACCGTTGGGGCAGAACAATGAGCAGTTCTTC. Encoded protein: CASRPLGQNNEQFF.

There are many counts of this clonotype. The chain employs TRBV6-6 and TRBJ1-4, with TRBD1 matching over 8 bases. The V segment lost 4 bases and the J segment 3 bases; nucleotides outside the gene matches: 7. Germline lookup yields CDR1 MNHNY and CDR2 SVGAGI (reference sequence). The CDR3 consists of 16 residues. The CDR3 coding sequence is TGTGCCAGCAGTTCCCGACAGGGGAGGGCTAATGAAAAACTGTTTTTT. It encodes CASSSRQGRANEKLFF.

This clonotype appeared a few times. DNA of the CDR3: TGTGCCAGCAGCCCACAACCGAACACTGAAGCTTTCTTT. Amino acids: CASSPQPNTEAFF. The chain carries TRBV7-3 and TRBJ1-1; D is undetermined. V was clipped by 5 bases and J by 1 base, with 8 bases between them. Germline V CDR1 and CDR2: SGHTA, FQGTGA. This CDR3 is 13 amino acids long.

The sample holds a few counts of this clonotype. The chain carries TRBV2 and TRBJ1-1; TRBD1 matches 7 bases. V gave up 10 bases and J gave up 2 bases; unmatched junction bases: 13. In germline, CDR1 is SNHLY, CDR2 FYNNEI. CDR3 length equals 15 residues. As DNA, the CDR3 is TGTGCCACTTGGGACAGCGGAGGGGCAAACACTGAAGCTTTCTTT. Protein: CATWDSGGANTEAFF.

This clonotype was counted a few times. The V gene is TRBV19, the J gene TRBJ2-7; D uncertain. The CDR3 totals 14 residues. Germline lookup yields CDR1 LNHDA and CDR2 SQIVND (reference sequence). V gave up 4 bases and J gave up 2 bases, with 12 bases separating them. This CDR3 reads CASSTNLGPYEQYF. CDR3 nucleotide sequence: TGTGCCAGTAGTACGAACCTTGGCCCCTACGAGCAGTACTTC.

This clonotype was seen only a few times. The chain joins TRBV11-2 to TRBJ2-2, with 11 nucleotides matching TRBD2. The CDR3 consists of 17 residues. V was clipped by 3 bases and J by 2 bases; unmatched bases: 5. Germline V gene data show CDR1 as SGHAT and CDR2 as FQNNGV. This CDR3 is CASSFRSGRANTGELFF. Written as DNA, the CDR3 is TGTGCCAGCAGCTTCCGTAGCGGGAGGGCCAACACCGGGGAGCTGTTTTTT.

This clonotype was seen ten or more times. This chain links TRBV5-5 with TRBJ2-5, with TRBD1 matching 9 bases. The germline gives CDR1 SGHKS, CDR2 YYEKEE (reference sequence). V lost 1 base and J lost 4; bases outside the gene matches: 8. The CDR3 is 16 amino acids. DNA of the CDR3: TGTGCCAGCAGCTTGACAGGGGGCGCCGGAAGAGAGACCCAGTACTTC. Translating gives CASSLTGGAGRETQYF.

This clonotype appeared many times. The V and J genes are TRBV7-2 and TRBJ1-5; maybe TRBD1 (6 bases). Per germline, CDR1 SGHTA and CDR2 FQGNSA. The CDR3 has 14 amino acids. V lost 0 bases and J lost 5, with 8 bases in between. The CDR3 sequence is CASSLAGGDQPQHF. CDR3 bases: TGTGCCAGCAGCTTAGCAGGGGGAGATCAGCCCCAGCATTTT.

There are a few counts of this clonotype. The J gene is TRBJ2-1, the V gene TRBV20-1; 10 bases match TRBD2. The germline V gene has CDR1 DFQATT and CDR2 SNEGSKA (reference sequence). The CDR3 consists of 17 residues. The junction had 17 bases not matched to a gene; V was cut back by 0 bases and J by 12 bases. The CDR3 region has the DNA TGCAGTGCTAGAGATTCCCCGGGGGTAGCGGGAGGTTACGGGCAGTTCTTC. Its protein product is CSARDSPGVAGGYGQFF.

This chain links TRBV11-2 with TRBJ2-5; D possibly corresponds to TRBD2 (6 bases). Germline-derived CDR1 and CDR2 are SGHAT and FQNNGV. Trimming shortened V by 5 bases and J by 5 bases, and 18 bases separated the two germline ends. The CDR3 length is 15 residues. The CDR3 DNA reads as TGTGCCAGCAGCCTTTTTAGCGGATCCGGCGAGACCCAGTACTTC. It specifies CASSLFSGSGETQYF.

This clonotype was detected ten times or more. The V and J genes are TRBV7-2 and TRBJ1-1; D not certain. This CDR3 has 13 residues. Germline values: CDR1 SGHTA, CDR2 FQGNSA. Deletions cut 4 bases from V and 5 bases from J, with 11 bases between. CDR3 coding DNA: TGTGCCAGCAGCTCGGGTACAGAAACTGAAGCTTTCTTT. Protein: CASSSGTETEAFF.

This clonotype was observed at least ten times. The V and J genes are TRBV7-2 and TRBJ2-7; D possibly corresponds to TRBD2 (6 bases). CDR1 SGHTA and CDR2 FQGNSA come from the germline V gene. The V end lost 6 bases, the J end lost 2 bases, and 20 bases lay between the germline ends. The CDR3 is made up of 16 amino acids. The CDR3 DNA reads as TGTGCCAGCAGTCTTGTGCCCGGGGGAGGAACCTACGAGCAGTACTTC. It codes for CASSLVPGGGTYEQYF.

This clonotype was detected only a few times. The chain uses TRBV7-6 and TRBJ1-4, with D uncertain. V was clipped by 0 bases and J by 8 bases, with 13 bases between them. This CDR3 spans 15 amino acids. Germline lookup yields CDR1 SGHVS and CDR2 FNYEAQ. The CDR3 nucleotides are TGTGCCAGCAGCTTAGCGCCGGATCCTGGGGAAAAACTGTTTTTT. Protein sequence: CASSLAPDPGEKLFF.

This clonotype was counted at least ten times. Germline and junction disagree at one end, which may indicate a read error. The V and J genes are TRBV11-3 and TRBJ1-1, with D unresolved. CDR3 length: 17 amino acids. Per germline, CDR1 SGHNT and CDR2 YENEEA. The CDR3 DNA is TGTGCCAGCAGCCTAGAAGCGACCAGGCCAGAAAACACTGAAGCTTTCTTT. This gives the protein CASSLEATRPENTEAFF.

This rearrangement joins TRBV19 to TRBJ2-2; the D gene could be TRBD1 or TRBD2 (5 bases each). V lost 7 bases and J lost 0, with 18 bases in between. CDR3 length: 17 amino acids. From germline, CDR1 is LNHDA and CDR2 SQIVND (reference sequence). CDR3 DNA: TGTGCCAGTACCGCACCGGGACGATTCGCGAACACCGGGGAGCTGTTTTTT. It yields the protein CASTAPGRFANTGELFF.

In its sample, this clonotype was seen many times. The rearrangement joins TRBV6-6 to TRBJ1-5, with D unresolved. The germline V and J ends were trimmed by 0 bases and 4 bases, with 10 bases remaining between them. Germline lookup yields CDR1 MNHNY and CDR2 SVGAGI (reference sequence). The CDR3 is 15 residues long. CDR3 protein: CASSYSIGNNQPQHF. The CDR3 nucleotides are TGTGCCAGCAGTTACTCGATTGGGAATAATCAGCCCCAGCATTTT.

This clonotype was detected many times. CDR3 amino acids: CASGGTGREQFF. CDR3 in DNA: TGTGCCAGCGGCGGGACAGGGAGGGAGCAGTTCTTC. V usage is TRBV7-2 and J usage is TRBJ2-1; the match to TRBD1 covers 9 bases. After removal of 8 bases from V and 10 bases from J, the junction contained 6 bases not matched to a gene. CDR1 and CDR2 from the germline V gene are SGHTA and FQGNSA. The CDR3 spans 12 residues.

The sample holds a few counts of this clonotype. The chain carries TRBV5-1 and TRBJ1-2; 8 bases align to TRBD1. Unmatched junction bases numbered 9, after V lost 0 bases and J lost 8 bases. The V gene's germline CDR1 is SGHRS and CDR2 YFSETQ. CDR3 length: 15 amino acids. CDR3 DNA sequence: TGCGCCAGCAGCTTGGGGGGCCCGGGACAGGTCGGCTACACCTTC. Translated: CASSLGGPGQVGYTF.